These 15 T cell receptor beta chains were all obtained from the same sample, sequenced in a study of cytomegalovirus exposure and HLA in healthy donors. PCR used 60 Vbeta primers and 13 Jbeta primers. The protocol was immunoSEQ multiplex PCR, while the TCRdb copy is restricted to in-frame clones and leaves out a portion. The table includes around 110,000 clones, around 85% detected once. Sequenced material: PBMCs. The receptors stem from a man aged 30 to 45 in good health and CMV-seronegative.

This clone was counted only a few times. The chain has TRBV18 and TRBJ2-3, with 7 bases that match TRBD1. CDR1 is KGHSH, CDR2 LQKENI, per germline. V lost 3 bases to trimming and J lost 4 bases; unmatched junction nucleotides: 10. The CDR3 is 16 amino acids. The DNA for the CDR3 is TGTGCCAGCTCACCTAAAGGGGGCGCCCTGTCAGATACGCAGTATTTT. Translating gives CASSPKGGALSDTQYF.

In this sample, this clone turned up once. The rearrangement uses TRBV28 and TRBJ2-2; maybe TRBD1 (6 bases). The length of the CDR3 is 15 residues. Germline V gene data show CDR1 as MDHEN and CDR2 as SYDVKM. Trimming removed 2 bases at V and 3 bases at J, with 10 bases between. For the CDR3, the DNA is TGTGCCAGCAGTTTAGTTACAGGGTACACCGGGGAGCTGTTTTTT. It encodes CASSLVTGYTGELFF.

The CDR3: CASSELPGTAQPQHF. CDR3 in DNA: TGTGCCAGCAGTGAACTCCCAGGGACTGCTCAGCCCCAGCATTTT. This chain links TRBV6-1 with TRBJ1-5, with D tentatively TRBD1 (5 bases). The CDR3 consists of 15 residues. In germline, CDR1 is MNHNS, CDR2 SASEGT. The V end was cut by 2 bases, the J end by 6 bases, with 14 bases between.

This clone has just one count. The rearrangement uses TRBV9 and TRBJ1-2; perhaps TRBD1 as D (6 bases). Germline CDR1 reads SGDLS; CDR2 reads YYNGEE. The CDR3 covers 12 residues. The germline V and J ends were trimmed by 8 bases and 3 bases, with 11 bases remaining between them. CDR3 region: CASRQDHYGYTF. CDR3 coding DNA: TGTGCCAGTAGACAGGACCACTATGGCTACACCTTC.

The gene calls are TRBV5-1 and TRBJ1-2; a weak D match, TRBD1 (6 bases). Germline loops: CDR1 SGHRS, CDR2 YFSETQ. Trimming took off 4 bases at V and 5 bases at J, with 15 bases between the two ends. This CDR3 has 14 amino acids. In nucleotides, the CDR3 is TGCGCCAGCAGCGACGGCCAGGGGAATTATGGCTACACCTTC. This codes for CASSDGQGNYGYTF.

The V and J genes are TRBV7-6 and TRBJ2-2; 7 bases fit TRBD1. Germline values: CDR1 SGHVS, CDR2 FNYEAQ. With 5 bases clipped from V and 3 bases from J, the junction kept 15 bases outside the gene matches. The length of the CDR3 is 18 residues. The CDR3 loop is CASSQLSGTVSYTGELFF. In nucleotides, the CDR3 is TGTGCCAGCAGCCAGCTGTCCGGGACAGTTTCTTACACCGGGGAGCTGTTTTTT.

V is TRBV7-2 and J is TRBJ2-3; tentatively, D is TRBD2 (5 bases). V was shortened by 3 bases and J by 3 bases, with 10 bases between the two germline ends. The length of the CDR3 is 14 residues. Germline CDR1 is SGHTA and CDR2 is FQGNSA. The CDR3 protein is CASSFLAKTDTQYF. CDR3 DNA sequence: TGTGCCAGCAGCTTTCTAGCTAAGACAGATACGCAGTATTTT.

The chain combines TRBV11-2 with TRBJ2-1, with D uncertain. The germline V gene encodes CDR1 SGHAT and CDR2 FQNNGV. The CDR3 runs to 13 residues. The V end was cut by 2 bases, the J end by 7 bases, with 9 bases between. DNA for the CDR3: TGTGCCAGCAGCTTAAGCGCGGTGAATGAGCAGTTCTTC. This sequence encodes CASSLSAVNEQFF.

The genes are TRBV7-9 and TRBJ2-7, with 11 bases identical to TRBD1. The J segment lost 5 bases and the V segment lost 5 bases, leaving 5 bases of the junction unmatched. Germline V gene data show CDR1 as SEHNR and CDR2 as FQNEAQ (reference sequence). The CDR3 length is 14 residues. The CDR3 nucleotides read TGTGCCAGCAGCGCAGGACAGGGGGCTGACGAGCAGTACTTC. This gives the protein CASSAGQGADEQYF.

The chain employs TRBV7-9 and TRBJ1-1; tentative D call: TRBD1 (5 bases). The CDR3 spans 16 residues. The germline CDR1 and CDR2 sequences are SEHNR and FQNEAQ (reference sequence). V was shortened by 0 bases and J by 3 bases, with 14 bases between the two germline ends. The CDR3 loop is CASSLATREPDTEAFF. In DNA form, the CDR3 reads TGTGCCAGCAGCTTAGCCACCAGGGAACCGGACACTGAAGCTTTCTTT.

The chain uses TRBV2 and TRBJ2-7; 10 bases are shared with TRBD2. The ends lost 6 bases at V and 5 bases at J; junction bases unmatched: 7. The CDR3 runs 14 residues. Per the germline V gene, CDR1 is SNHLY and CDR2 is FYNNEI. The CDR3 nucleotides read TGTGCCAGCAGGGAGCGGGAGGGCCGCCACGAGCAGTACTTC. This codes for CASREREGRHEQYF.

The V and J genes are TRBV30 and TRBJ2-7, with 8 bases lining up with TRBD1. The CDR3 sequence is 14 residues long. With 5 bases clipped from V and 4 bases from J, the junction kept 10 bases outside the gene matches. In germline, CDR1 is GTSNPN, CDR2 SVGIG (reference sequence). CDR3 sequence (DNA): TGTGCCTGGGGGTCCGGGACAGGTAATTACGAGCAGTACTTC. Protein product: CAWGSGTGNYEQYF.

The V and J genes are TRBV4-2 and TRBJ1-1, with TRBD1 matching 9 bases. The germline V gene encodes CDR1 LGHNA and CDR2 YNFKEQ. The CDR3 length is 18 residues. Germline trimming cut 1 base from V and 5 bases from J; bases unmatched to any gene: 14. CDR3 nucleotide sequence: TGTGCCAGCAGCCAAGTACACGGGACAGGGTGGGCAGGGACTGAAGCTTTCTTT. Its translation is CASSQVHGTGWAGTEAFF.

This chain uses TRBV7-9 with TRBJ1-1, with D possibly TRBD1 on 6 matching bases. CDR1 SEHNR and CDR2 FQNEAQ come from the germline V gene (reference sequence). The CDR3 covers 14 residues. V shed 5 bases and J shed 1 base, with 11 bases lying between them. The CDR3 DNA reads TGTGCCAGCAGCACCCAGGGGCAGAACACTGAAGCTTTCTTT. Encoded protein: CASSTQGQNTEAFF.

This rearrangement joins TRBV9 to TRBJ2-7; TRBD2 is a possible D gene (5 bases). The CDR3 consists of 13 residues. Germline V lookup: CDR1 SGDLS, CDR2 YYNGEE. The CDR3 here is CPPPPTRAYEQYF. CDR3 sequence (DNA): TGTCCTCCACCCCCTACGAGGGCCTACGAGCAGTACTTC.